This T cell receptor beta chain emerged from a study of blood T cell repertoires in COVID-19. In the authors' workflow: The authors estimated nucleated cell counts from reference gene primer amplification. Generated by immunoSEQ multiplex PCR, the TCRdb table keeps only in-frame clones and is missing some. V and J calls and clone size are given by that table; D and trimming were obtained from the DNA. The data contain some 200,000 clones, 65% to 90% of them singletons. Grouping used clinical history reported by participants in a survey and questionnaire. Two negative PCRs, clearance, or symptom resolution had been documented for recovered Cohort 3 donors. This CDR3 is 14 amino acids long. CDR1 is MNHEY and CDR2 is SVGAGI in the germline V gene. The V and J ends lost 7 bases and 4 bases respectively, with 16 bases between them.

The chain couples TRBV6-5 to TRBJ2-5; D unresolved. Sequencing input: PBMCs or T cells enriched from blood (not recorded which). The origin of this receptor is a man between 40 and 49 years old who had recovered from COVID-19. The CDR3 sequence is CASKPSSSAETQYF. The CDR3 nucleotides are TGTGCCAGCAAGCCCTCCTCCAGCGCAGAGACCCAGTACTTC.